This T cell receptor beta chain originates from a study of cytomegalovirus exposure and HLA in healthy donors. The PCR made use of 60 Vbeta and 13 Jbeta primers. Profiling relied on immunoSEQ multiplex PCR, and the TCRdb table lists in-frame clones only, not all of them. The sample yields 150,000 to 200,000 clones, roughly 80% seen once. Overall study results and limits: Reported findings show TCR beta sequences accurately forecast HLA-A and HLA-B alleles in most subjects. As a later analysis revealed, most CMV-associated TCR beta chains appeared HLA-restricted.

This clone appeared a few times. The antigen remains unidentified. The TCR was taken from a male donor in good health and CMV-seronegative. Sequencing was performed on PBMCs.

The CDR3 loop is CASSLGSWYSNQPQHF. The CDR3 coding sequence is TGTGCCAGCAGCTTAGGTAGTTGGTATAGCAATCAGCCCCAGCATTTT. V gene TRBV7-2 combines with J gene TRBJ1-5; D gene uncertain. Germline V gene data show CDR1 as SGHTA and CDR2 as FQGNSA. Trimming stripped 1 base from V and 0 bases from J, with 10 bases between. The CDR3 covers 16 residues.